The 3 T cell receptor beta chains below come from one sample, sequenced in a study of cytomegalovirus exposure and HLA in healthy donors. Use of 60 Vbeta and 13 Jbeta primers characterized the PCR. Assay used: immunoSEQ multiplex PCR; TCRdb lists only in-frame clones, some missing. This table has approximately 110,000 clones, roughly 63% appearing once. Input material: PBMCs. The source of these receptors is an older woman in good health and CMV-seropositive.

The genes are TRBV30 and TRBJ2-3; D gene ambiguous. With 3 bases removed from V and 0 bases from J, the gap between germline ends came to 7 bases. Looked up from germline, CDR1 is GTSNPN and CDR2 is SVGIG (reference sequence). CDR3 length: 13 residues. The CDR3 reads CAWRAISTDTQYF. The CDR3 DNA is TGTGCCTGGAGAGCAATAAGCACAGATACGCAGTATTTT.

V and J are TRBV27 and TRBJ1-2; weak D call: TRBD1 (5 bases). The CDR3 length is 14 residues. V was clipped by 2 bases and J by 0 bases, with 7 bases between them. Germline CDR1 is MNHEY and CDR2 is SMNVEV (reference sequence). CDR3 region: CASSLAGSNYGYTF. CDR3 sequence (DNA): TGTGCCAGCAGTTTAGCAGGGTCTAACTATGGCTACACCTTC.

This clone is a singleton in its sample. The chain uses TRBV7-3 and TRBJ2-1, with D perhaps matching TRBD2 (7 bases). The CDR3 consists of 14 residues. The V end lost 5 bases, the J end lost 10 bases, and 18 bases lay between the germline ends. CDR1 and CDR2 from the germline V gene are SGHTA and FQGTGA. In nucleotides, the CDR3 is TGTGCCAGCAGCCCCGGACAGCCAGCGGGAGAGCAGTTCTTC. As protein: CASSPGQPAGEQFF.